The sample holds many counts of the clone carrying this TCR beta chain. Its matching antigen is unknown. Regarding time point: newly diagnosed GD, antithyroid drugs for less than 3 months. The TCR library was prepared using RNA isolated from PBMCs. This sample stems from a study of regulatory T cells in long-lasting Graves disease. This CDR3 is 12 amino acids long. The J segment lost 8 bases and the V segment lost 6 bases, leaving 4 bases of the junction unmatched. Looked up from germline, CDR1 is MDHEN and CDR2 is SYDVKM. According to the study, TCR beta libraries were built with iRepertoire HTBI primers and CDR3-region Arm-PCR. Via MiXCR, TCRdb re-called the multiplex PCR reads, giving one row per CDR3 protein. The table includes some 400,000 distinct CDR3 sequences, about 15% detected once. Regarding the study as a whole: Analyses excluded thyroid tissue, covering peripheral blood alone.

These sequences were also reported in another study, on T cells in Graves' hyperthyroidism and ophthalmopathy. From that study: The diagnostic basis comprised clinical symptoms, serum thyroxine and TRAb, thyroid ultrasound and orbital computed tomography.

The receptor was isolated from a woman aged 25 to 39 with Graves disease. The source was peripheral blood mononuclear cells (PBMCs), collected at new diagnosis, from a patient treated with antithyroid drugs. This chain links TRBV28 with TRBJ2-1; 7 nucleotides align to TRBD1. CDR3 sequence reads: CASRTDRDEQFF. The CDR3 bases are TGTGCCAGCAGGACCGACAGGGATGAGCAGTTCTTC.